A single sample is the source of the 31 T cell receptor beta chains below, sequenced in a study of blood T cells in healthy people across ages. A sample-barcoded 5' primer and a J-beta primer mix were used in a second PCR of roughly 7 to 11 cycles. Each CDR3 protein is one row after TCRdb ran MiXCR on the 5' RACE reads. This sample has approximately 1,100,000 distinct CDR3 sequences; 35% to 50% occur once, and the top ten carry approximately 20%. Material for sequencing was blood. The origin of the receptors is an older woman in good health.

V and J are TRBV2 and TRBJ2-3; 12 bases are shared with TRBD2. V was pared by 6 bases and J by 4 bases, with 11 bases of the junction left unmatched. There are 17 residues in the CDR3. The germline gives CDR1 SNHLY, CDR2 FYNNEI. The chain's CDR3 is CASSVPLAGGPADTQYF. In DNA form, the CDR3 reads TGTGCCAGCAGCGTTCCTCTAGCGGGAGGGCCCGCAGATACGCAGTATTTT.

The CDR3 bases are TGTGCCAGCAGTTACGATAAGGGATCCTCCCCTGTCTATGGCTACACCTTC. Encoded protein: CASSYDKGSSPVYGYTF. The gene calls are TRBV6-2 or TRBV6-3 and TRBJ1-2; D not certain. Germline V gene lookup returns CDR1 MNHEY and CDR2 SVGEGT. The CDR3 runs 17 residues. V gave up 2 bases and J gave up 4 bases, with 20 bases separating them.

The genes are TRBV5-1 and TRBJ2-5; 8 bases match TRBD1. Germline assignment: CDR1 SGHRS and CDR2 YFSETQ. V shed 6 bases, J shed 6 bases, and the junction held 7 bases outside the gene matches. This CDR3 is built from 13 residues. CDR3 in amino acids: CASNPTGVKTQYF. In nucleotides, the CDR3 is TGCGCCAGCAATCCGACAGGGGTAAAGACCCAGTACTTC.

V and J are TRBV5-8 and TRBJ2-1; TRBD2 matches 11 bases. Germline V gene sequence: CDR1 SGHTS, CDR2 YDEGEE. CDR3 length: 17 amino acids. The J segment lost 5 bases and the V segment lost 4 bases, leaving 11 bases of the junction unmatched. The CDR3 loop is CASSVELLAGAHNEQFF. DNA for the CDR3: TGTGCCAGCAGCGTGGAACTACTAGCGGGAGCCCACAATGAGCAGTTCTTC.

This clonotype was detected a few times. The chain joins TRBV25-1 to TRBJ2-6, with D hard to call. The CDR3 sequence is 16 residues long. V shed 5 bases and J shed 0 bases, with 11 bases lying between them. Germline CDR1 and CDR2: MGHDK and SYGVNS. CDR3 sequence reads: CASSPLFDSGANVLTF. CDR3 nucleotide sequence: TGTGCCAGCAGTCCTCTTTTTGACTCTGGGGCCAACGTCCTGACTTTC.

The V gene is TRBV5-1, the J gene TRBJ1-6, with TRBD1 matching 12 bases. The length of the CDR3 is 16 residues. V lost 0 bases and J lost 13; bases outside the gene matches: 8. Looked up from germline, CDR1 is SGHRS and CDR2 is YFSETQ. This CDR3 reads CASSLDPGQGARPLHF. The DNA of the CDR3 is TGCGCCAGCAGCTTGGACCCGGGACAGGGGGCTCGGCCCCTCCACTTT.

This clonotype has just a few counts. The CDR3 reads CASSRQGASYEQYF. The CDR3 DNA reads as TGTGCCAGCAGTCGACAGGGGGCTTCCTACGAGCAGTACTTC. This chain joins TRBV12-3 or TRBV12-4 and TRBJ2-7; 10 bases agree with TRBD1. J lost 1 base, V lost 5 bases, and 2 bases had no gene match. The CDR3 length is 14 residues.

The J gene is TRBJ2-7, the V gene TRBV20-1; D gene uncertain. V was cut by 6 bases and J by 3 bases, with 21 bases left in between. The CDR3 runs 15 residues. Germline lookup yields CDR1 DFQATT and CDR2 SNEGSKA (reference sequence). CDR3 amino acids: CSAYPYTLPNYEQYF. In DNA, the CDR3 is TGCAGTGCCTACCCCTACACACTTCCCAACTACGAGCAGTACTTC.

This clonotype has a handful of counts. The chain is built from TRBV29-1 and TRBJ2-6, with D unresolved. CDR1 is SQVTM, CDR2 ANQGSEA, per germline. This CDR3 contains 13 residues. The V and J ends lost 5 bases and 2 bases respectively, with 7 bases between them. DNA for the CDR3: TGCAGCGTTACGGTGACTGGGGCCAACGTCCTGACTTTC. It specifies CSVTVTGANVLTF.

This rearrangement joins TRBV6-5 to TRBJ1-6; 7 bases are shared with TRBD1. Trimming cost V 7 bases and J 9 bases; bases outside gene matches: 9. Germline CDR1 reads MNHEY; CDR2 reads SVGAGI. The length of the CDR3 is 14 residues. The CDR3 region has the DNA TGTGCCAGCATGACGGAGGGGGCGGGTTCACCCCTCCACTTT. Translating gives CASMTEGAGSPLHF.

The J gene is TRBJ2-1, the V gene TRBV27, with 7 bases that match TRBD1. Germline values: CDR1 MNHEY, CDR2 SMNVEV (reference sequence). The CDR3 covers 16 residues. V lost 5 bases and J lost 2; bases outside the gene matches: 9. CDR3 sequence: CASSDPTGLAYNEQFF. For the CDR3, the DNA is TGTGCCAGCAGTGACCCGACAGGGCTTGCCTACAATGAGCAGTTCTTC.

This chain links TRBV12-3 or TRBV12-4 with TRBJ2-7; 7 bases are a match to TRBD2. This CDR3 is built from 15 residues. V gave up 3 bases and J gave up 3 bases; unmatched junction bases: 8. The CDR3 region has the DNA TGTGCCAGCAGTTTGGGGGGGATTTTTGTCTACGAGCAGTACTTC. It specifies CASSLGGIFVYEQYF.

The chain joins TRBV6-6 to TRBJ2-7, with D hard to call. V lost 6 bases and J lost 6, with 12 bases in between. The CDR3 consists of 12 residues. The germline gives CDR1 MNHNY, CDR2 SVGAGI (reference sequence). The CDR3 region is CASSSLGVEQYF. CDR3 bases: TGTGCCAGCAGCTCTCTTGGTGTCGAGCAGTACTTC.

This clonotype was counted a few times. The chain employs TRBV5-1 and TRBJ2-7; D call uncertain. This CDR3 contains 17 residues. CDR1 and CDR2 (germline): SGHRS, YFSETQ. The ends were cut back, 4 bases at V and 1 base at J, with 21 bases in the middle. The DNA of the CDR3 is TGCGCCAGCAGCACCAACCCAAGTACCACCTCTTCCTACGAGCAGTACTTC. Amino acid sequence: CASSTNPSTTSSYEQYF.

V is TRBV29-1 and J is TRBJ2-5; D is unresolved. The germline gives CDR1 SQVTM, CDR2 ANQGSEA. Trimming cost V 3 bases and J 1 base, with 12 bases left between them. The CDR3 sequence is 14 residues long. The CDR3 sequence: CSVDLAIGQETQYF. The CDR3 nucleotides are TGCAGCGTTGATTTGGCCATCGGCCAAGAGACCCAGTACTTC.

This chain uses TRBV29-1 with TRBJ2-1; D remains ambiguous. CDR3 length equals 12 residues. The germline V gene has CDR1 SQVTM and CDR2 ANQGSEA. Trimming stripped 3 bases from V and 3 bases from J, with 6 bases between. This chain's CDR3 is CSVDEFYNEQFF. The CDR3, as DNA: TGCAGCGTTGACGAGTTCTACAATGAGCAGTTCTTC.

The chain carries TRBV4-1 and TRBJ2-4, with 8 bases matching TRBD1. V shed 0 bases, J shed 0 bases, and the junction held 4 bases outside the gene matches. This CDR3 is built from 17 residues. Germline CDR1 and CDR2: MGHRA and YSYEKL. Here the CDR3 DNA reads TGCGCCAGCAGCCAAGAAGGACAGGGAATAGCCAAAAACATTCAGTACTTC. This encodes CASSQEGQGIAKNIQYF.

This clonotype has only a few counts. The CDR3 coding sequence is TGCGCCAGCAACAAACCGGGACCAGGTGGCAATGAGCAGTTCTTC. Its translation is CASNKPGPGGNEQFF. The genes are TRBV5-1 and TRBJ2-1; either TRBD1 or TRBD2 may fit D (5 bases each). V lost 6 bases to trimming and J lost 6 bases, with 19 bases between them. CDR1 SGHRS and CDR2 YFSETQ come from the germline V gene. This CDR3 has 15 residues.

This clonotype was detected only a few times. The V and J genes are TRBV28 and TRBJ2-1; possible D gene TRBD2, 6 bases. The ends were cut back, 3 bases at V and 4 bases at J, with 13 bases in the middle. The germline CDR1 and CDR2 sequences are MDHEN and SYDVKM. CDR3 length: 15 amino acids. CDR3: CASSLVAGRYNEQFF. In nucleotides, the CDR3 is TGTGCCAGCAGTTTGGTGGCGGGAAGGTACAATGAGCAGTTCTTC. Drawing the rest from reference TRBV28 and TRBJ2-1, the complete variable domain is DVKVTQSSRYLVKRTGEKVFLECVQDMDHENMFWYRQDPGLGLRLIYFSYDVKMKEKGDIPEGYSVSREKKERFSLILESASTNQTSMYLCASSLVAGRYNEQFFGPGTRLTVL.

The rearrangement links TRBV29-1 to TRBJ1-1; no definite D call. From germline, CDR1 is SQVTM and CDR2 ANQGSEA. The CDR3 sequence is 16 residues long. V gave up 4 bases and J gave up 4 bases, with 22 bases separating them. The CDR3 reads CSVGNSILTMGTEAFF. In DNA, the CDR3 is TGCAGCGTTGGGAACTCGATCCTGACCATGGGCACTGAAGCTTTCTTT.

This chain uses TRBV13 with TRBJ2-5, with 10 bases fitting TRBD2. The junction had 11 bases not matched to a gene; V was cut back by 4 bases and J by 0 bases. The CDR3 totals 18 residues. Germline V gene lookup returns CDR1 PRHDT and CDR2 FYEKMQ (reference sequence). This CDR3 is CASSSRTSGGRYQETQYF. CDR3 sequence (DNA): TGTGCCAGCAGCTCGAGGACTAGCGGAGGAAGGTACCAAGAGACCCAGTACTTC.

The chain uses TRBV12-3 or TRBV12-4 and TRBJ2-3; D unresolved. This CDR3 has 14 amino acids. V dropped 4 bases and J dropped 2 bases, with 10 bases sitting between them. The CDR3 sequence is CASSYGWATDTQYF. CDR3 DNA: TGTGCCAGCAGTTACGGGTGGGCCACAGATACGCAGTATTTT.

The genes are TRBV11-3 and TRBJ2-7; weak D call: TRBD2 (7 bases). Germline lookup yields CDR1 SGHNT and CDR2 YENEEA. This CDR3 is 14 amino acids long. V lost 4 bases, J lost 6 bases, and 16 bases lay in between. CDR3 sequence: CASSSGPGGLEQYF. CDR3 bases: TGTGCCAGCAGCTCGGGACCGGGGGGCCTCGAGCAGTACTTC.

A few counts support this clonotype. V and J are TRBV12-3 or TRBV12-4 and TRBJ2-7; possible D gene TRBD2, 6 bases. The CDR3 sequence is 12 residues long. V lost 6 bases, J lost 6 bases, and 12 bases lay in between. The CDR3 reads CASRDGGSEQYF. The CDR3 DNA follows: TGTGCCAGCAGGGATGGGGGGAGCGAGCAGTACTTC.

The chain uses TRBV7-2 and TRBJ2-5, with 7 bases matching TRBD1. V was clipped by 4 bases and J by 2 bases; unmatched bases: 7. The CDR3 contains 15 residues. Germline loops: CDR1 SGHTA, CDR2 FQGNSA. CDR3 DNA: TGTGCCAGCAGCTCTCCAGGGGGACCTCAAGAGACCCAGTACTTC. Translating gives CASSSPGGPQETQYF.

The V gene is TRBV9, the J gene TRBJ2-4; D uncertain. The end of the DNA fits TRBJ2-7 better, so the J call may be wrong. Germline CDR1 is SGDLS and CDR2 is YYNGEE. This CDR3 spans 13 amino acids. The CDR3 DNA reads TGTGCCAGCAGCGTATCCTCGGGCTACGAGCAGTACTTC. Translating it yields CASSVSSGYEQYF.

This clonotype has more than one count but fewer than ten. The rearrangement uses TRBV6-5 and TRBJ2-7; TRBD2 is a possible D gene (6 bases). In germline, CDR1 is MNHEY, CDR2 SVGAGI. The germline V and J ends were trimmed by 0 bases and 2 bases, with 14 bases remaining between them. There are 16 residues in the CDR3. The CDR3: CASSYSSRDSPYEQYF. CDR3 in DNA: TGTGCCAGCAGTTACTCTTCCAGGGACTCCCCCTACGAGCAGTACTTC.

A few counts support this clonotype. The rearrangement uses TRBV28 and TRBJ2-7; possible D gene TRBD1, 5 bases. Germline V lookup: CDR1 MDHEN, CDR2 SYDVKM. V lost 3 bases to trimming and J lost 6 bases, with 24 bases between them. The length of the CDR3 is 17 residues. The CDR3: CASSFLFGRGGTREQYF. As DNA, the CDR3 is TGTGCCAGCAGTTTCCTTTTTGGTAGGGGTGGAACCCGCGAGCAGTACTTC.

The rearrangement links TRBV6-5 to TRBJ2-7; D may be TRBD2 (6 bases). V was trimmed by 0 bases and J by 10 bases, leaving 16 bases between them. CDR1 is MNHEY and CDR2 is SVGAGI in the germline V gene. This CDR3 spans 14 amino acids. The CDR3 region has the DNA TGTGCCAGCAGTTACTCTGGAGGGTCCAGGGCCCAGTACTTC. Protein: CASSYSGGSRAQYF.

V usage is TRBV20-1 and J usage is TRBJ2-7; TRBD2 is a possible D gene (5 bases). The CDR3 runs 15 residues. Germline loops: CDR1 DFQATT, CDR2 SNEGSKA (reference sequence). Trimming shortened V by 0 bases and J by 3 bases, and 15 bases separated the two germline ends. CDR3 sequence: CSARDQRVAGYEQYF. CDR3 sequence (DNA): TGCAGTGCTAGAGATCAGAGGGTGGCAGGCTACGAGCAGTACTTC.

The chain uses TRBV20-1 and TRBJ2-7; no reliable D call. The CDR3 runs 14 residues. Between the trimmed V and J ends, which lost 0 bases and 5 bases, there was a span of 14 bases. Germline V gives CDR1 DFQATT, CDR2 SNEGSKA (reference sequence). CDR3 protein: CSARDGAGRNEQYF. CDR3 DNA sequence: TGCAGTGCTAGAGATGGTGCAGGCCGGAACGAGCAGTACTTC.